Following are 8 T cell receptor beta chains from one sample sequenced in a study of CD8 T cells in ankylosing spondylitis. TCRdb recomputed calls from the 5' RACE reads with MiXCR, one row per CDR3 protein. The sample lists 250,000 to 300,000 distinct CDR3 sequences, roughly 20% occurring once. The sequenced sample was blood, either unsorted or a sorted T cell fraction (not recorded which). The receptors were sampled from a male donor with ankylosing spondylitis or in good health (not recorded which).

This clonotype was seen only a few times. This chain links TRBV12-3 or TRBV12-4 with TRBJ2-1, with TRBD1 as a possible D gene (6 bases). V gave up 7 bases and J gave up 11 bases, with 18 bases separating them. The CDR3 sequence is 13 residues long. The CDR3 DNA sequence: TGTGCCAGCAATTTCTTGTCCGGGACAAAGCAGTTCTTC. Translating gives CASNFLSGTKQFF.

This chain links TRBV18 with TRBJ2-2; D is uncertain. The CDR3 length is 15 residues. Germline assignment: CDR1 KGHSH and CDR2 LQKENI. V dropped 2 bases and J dropped 0 bases, with 7 bases sitting between them. CDR3 sequence: CASSPGSTNTGELFF. The CDR3 nucleotides are TGTGCCAGCTCACCAGGGTCTACGAACACCGGGGAGCTGTTTTTT.

This clonotype occurred a few times. The genes are TRBV28 and TRBJ2-7; D call uncertain. This CDR3 is built from 12 residues. Germline V gene sequence: CDR1 MDHEN, CDR2 SYDVKM. With 6 bases removed from V and 3 bases from J, the gap between germline ends came to 9 bases. The CDR3 nucleotides read TGTGCCAGCAGCCGCTATGGCTACGAGCAGTACGTC. Its translation: CASSRYGYEQYV.

The genes are TRBV30 and TRBJ2-2; D unresolved. Per the germline V gene, CDR1 is GTSNPN and CDR2 is SVGIG (reference sequence). Trimming removed 4 bases from V and 4 bases from J, with 7 bases in between. The CDR3 loop spans 12 amino acids. CDR3 sequence reads: CAWNKATGELFF. Here the CDR3 DNA reads TGTGCCTGGAATAAAGCCACCGGGGAGCTGTTTTTT.

The V gene is TRBV6-1, the J gene TRBJ2-3; 7 bases fit TRBD2. CDR1 and CDR2 from the germline V gene are MNHNS and SASEGT. CDR3 length: 15 amino acids. V shed 6 bases, J shed 4 bases, and the junction held 10 bases outside the gene matches. The CDR3 DNA follows: TGTGCCAGCAGCGCCCGACTAGCTGGGGCAGATACGCAGTATTTT. Protein: CASSARLAGADTQYF.

In this sample, this clonotype turned up a few times. The V and J genes are TRBV2 and TRBJ2-3; no clear D. This CDR3 comprises 14 residues. In germline, CDR1 is SNHLY, CDR2 FYNNEI. V was trimmed by 3 bases and J by 5 bases, leaving 12 bases between them. CDR3 amino acids: CASSEVGFRDTQYF. Written as DNA, the CDR3 is TGTGCCAGCAGTGAGGTGGGGTTCAGAGATACGCAGTATTTT.

V is TRBV5-5 and J is TRBJ1-4; D unclear. CDR3 size: 14 residues. V lost 4 bases to trimming and J lost 4 bases, with 11 bases between them. The V gene's germline CDR1 is SGHKS and CDR2 YYEKEE (reference sequence). The CDR3 spells CASSPGRVNEKLFF. The CDR3, as DNA: TGTGCCAGCAGCCCAGGACGTGTTAATGAAAAACTGTTTTTT.

This clonotype has just a few counts. V gene TRBV12-3 or TRBV12-4 combines with J gene TRBJ1-2; no firm D call. The germline V and J ends were trimmed by 1 base and 4 bases, with 10 bases remaining between them. CDR3 length: 14 residues. The CDR3 is CASSLVLGFYGYTF. The DNA for the CDR3 is TGTGCCAGCAGTTTAGTACTGGGTTTCTATGGCTACACCTTC.